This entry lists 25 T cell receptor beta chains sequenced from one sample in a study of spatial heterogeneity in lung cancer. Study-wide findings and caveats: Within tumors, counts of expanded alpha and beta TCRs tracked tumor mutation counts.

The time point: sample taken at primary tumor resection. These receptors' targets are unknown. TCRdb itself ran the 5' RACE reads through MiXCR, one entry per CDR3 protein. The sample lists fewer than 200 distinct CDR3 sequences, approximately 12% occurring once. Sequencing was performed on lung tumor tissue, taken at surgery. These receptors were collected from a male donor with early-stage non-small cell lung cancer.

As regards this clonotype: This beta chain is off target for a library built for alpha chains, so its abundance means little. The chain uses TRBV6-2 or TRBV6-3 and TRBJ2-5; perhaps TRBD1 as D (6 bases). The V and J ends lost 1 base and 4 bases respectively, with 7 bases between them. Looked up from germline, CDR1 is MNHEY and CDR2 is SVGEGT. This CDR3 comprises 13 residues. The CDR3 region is CASSYFRGETQYF. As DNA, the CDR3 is TGTGCCAGCAGTTACTTCAGGGGAGAGACCCAGTACTTC.

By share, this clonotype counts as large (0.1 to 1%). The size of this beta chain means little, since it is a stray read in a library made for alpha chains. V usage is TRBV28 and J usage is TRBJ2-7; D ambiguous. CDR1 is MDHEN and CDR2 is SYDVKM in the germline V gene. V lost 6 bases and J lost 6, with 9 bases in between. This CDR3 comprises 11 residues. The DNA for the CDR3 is TGTGCCAGCAGCTCCCCCCGCGAGCAGTACTTC. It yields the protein CASSSPREQYF.

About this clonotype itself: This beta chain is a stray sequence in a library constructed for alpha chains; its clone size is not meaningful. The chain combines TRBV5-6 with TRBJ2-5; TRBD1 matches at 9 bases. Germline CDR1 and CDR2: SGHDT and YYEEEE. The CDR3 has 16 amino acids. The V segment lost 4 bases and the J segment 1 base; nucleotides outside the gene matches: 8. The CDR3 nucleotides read TGTGCCAGCAGCACTAGTTACAGGGGGCTCCAAGAGACCCAGTACTTC. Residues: CASSTSYRGLQETQYF.

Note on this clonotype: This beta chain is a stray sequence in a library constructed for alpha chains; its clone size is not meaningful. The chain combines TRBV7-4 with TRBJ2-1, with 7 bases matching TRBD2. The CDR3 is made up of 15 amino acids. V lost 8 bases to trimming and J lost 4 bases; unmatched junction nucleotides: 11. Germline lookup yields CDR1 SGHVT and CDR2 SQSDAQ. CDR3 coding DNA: TGTGCCAGCTCCCTGGGGCTAGCGGCATACAATGAGCAGTTCTTC. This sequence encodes CASSLGLAAYNEQFF.

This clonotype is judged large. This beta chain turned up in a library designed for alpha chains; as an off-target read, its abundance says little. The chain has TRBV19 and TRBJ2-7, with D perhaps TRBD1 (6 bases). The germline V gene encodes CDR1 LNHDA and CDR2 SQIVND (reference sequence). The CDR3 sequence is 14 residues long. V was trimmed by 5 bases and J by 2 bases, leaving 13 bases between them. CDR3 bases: TGTGCCAGTAGTTCCGGGACATCGACCTACGAGCAGTACTTC. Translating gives CASSSGTSTYEQYF.

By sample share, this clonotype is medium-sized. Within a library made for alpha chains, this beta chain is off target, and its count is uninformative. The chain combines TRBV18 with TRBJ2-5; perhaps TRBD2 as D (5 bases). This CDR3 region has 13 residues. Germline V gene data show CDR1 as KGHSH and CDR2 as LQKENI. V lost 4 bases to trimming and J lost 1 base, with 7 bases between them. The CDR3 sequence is CASSRGFQETQYF. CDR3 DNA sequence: TGTGCCAGCTCACGAGGGTTCCAAGAGACCCAGTACTTC.

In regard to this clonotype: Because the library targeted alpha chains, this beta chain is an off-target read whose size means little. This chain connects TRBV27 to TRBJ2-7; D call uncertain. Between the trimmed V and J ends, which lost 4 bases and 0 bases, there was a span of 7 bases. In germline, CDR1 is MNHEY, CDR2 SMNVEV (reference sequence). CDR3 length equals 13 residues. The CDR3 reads CASSYGDSYEQYF. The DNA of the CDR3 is TGTGCCAGCAGTTACGGTGACTCCTACGAGCAGTACTTC.

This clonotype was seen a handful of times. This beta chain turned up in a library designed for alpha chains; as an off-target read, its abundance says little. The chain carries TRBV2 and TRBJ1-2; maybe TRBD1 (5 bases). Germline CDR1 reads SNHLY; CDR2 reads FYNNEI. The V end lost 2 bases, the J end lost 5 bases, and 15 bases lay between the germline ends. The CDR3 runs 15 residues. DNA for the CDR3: TGTGCCAGCAGTGAAAGACACCGGGACGGTTATGGCTACACCTTC. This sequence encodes CASSERHRDGYGYTF.

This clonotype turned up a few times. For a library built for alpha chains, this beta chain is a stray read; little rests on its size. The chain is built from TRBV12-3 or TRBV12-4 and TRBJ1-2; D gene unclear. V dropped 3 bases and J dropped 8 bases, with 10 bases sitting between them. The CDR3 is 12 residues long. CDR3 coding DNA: TGTGCCAGCAGTTTTGGAGTTGACGGCTACACCTTC. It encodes CASSFGVDGYTF.

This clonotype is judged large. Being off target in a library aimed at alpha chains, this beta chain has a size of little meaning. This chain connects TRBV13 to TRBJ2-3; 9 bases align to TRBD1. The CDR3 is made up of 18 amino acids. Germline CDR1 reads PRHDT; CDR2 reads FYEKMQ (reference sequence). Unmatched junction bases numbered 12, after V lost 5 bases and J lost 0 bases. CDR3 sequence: CASSSQLKQGASTDTQYF. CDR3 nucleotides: TGTGCCAGCAGCAGTCAATTGAAACAGGGGGCTAGCACAGATACGCAGTATTTT.

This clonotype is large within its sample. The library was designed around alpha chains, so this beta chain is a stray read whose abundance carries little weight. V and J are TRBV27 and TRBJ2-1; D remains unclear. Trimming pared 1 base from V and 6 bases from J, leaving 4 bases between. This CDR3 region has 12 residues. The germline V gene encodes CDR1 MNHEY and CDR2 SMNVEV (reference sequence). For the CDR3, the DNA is TGTGCCAGCAGTTTATGGGGCAATGAGCAGTTCTTC. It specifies CASSLWGNEQFF.

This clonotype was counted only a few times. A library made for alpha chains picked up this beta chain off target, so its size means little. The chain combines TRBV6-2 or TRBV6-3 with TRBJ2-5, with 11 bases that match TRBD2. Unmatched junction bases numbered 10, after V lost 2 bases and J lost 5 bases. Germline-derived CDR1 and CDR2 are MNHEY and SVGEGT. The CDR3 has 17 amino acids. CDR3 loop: CASSYHISGRAGETQYF. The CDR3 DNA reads TGTGCCAGCAGTTACCACATTAGCGGGAGGGCCGGCGAGACCCAGTACTTC.

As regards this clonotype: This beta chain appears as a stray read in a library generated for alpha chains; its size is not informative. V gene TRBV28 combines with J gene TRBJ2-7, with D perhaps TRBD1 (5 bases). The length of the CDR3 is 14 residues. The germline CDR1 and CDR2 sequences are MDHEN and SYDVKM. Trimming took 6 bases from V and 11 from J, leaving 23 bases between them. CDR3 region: CASSLLPRQPMEYF. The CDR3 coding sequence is TGTGCCAGCAGCCTCCTCCCCCGACAGCCCATGGAGTACTTC.

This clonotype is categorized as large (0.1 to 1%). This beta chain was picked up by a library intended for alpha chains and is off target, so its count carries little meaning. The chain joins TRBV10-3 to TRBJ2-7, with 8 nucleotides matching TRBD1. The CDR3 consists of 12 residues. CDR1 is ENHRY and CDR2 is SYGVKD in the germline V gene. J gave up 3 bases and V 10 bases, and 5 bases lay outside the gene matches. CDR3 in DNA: TGTGCCACCGGACAGGGATTCTACGAGCAGTACTTC. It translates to CATGQGFYEQYF.

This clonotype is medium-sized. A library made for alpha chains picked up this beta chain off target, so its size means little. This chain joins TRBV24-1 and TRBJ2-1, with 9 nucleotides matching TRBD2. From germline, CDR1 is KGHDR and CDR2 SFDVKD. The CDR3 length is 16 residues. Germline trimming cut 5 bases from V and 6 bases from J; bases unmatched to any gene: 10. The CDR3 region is CATSVTLAGRLNEQFF. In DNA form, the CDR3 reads TGTGCCACCAGTGTAACTCTAGCGGGACGTCTCAATGAGCAGTTCTTC.

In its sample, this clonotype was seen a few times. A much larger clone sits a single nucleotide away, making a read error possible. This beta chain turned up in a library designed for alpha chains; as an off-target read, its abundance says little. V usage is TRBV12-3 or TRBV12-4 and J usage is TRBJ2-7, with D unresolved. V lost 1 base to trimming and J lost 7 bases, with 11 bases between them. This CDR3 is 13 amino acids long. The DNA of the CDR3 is TGTGCCAGCAGTTTAGTCGAGATCCAGGAGCAGTACTTC. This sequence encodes CASSLVEIQEQYF.

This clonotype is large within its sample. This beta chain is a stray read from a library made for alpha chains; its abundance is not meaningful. CDR3 sequence (DNA): TGTGCCAGCAGTTATGGAGCCGACTACGAGCAGTACTTC. Translated: CASSYGADYEQYF. The chain links TRBV6-2 or TRBV6-3 to TRBJ2-7, with no clear D. The CDR3 is 13 amino acids. Germline CDR1 MNHEY, CDR2 SVGEGT. The V gene lost 3 bases and the J gene lost 3 bases, with 9 bases spanning the gap.

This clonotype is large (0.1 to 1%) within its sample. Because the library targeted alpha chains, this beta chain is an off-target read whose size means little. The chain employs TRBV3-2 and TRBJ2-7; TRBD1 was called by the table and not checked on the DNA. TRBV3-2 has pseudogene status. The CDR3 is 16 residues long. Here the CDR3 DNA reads TGTGCCAGCCGTTGCGAGGACAGGTCGGGCTCCTACGAGCAGTACTTC. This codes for CASRCEDRSGSYEQYF.

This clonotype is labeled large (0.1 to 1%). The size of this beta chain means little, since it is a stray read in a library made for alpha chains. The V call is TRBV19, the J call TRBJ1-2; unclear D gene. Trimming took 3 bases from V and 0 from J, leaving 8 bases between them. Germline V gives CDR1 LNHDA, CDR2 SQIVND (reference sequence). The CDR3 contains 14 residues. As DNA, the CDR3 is TGTGCCAGTAGTATCTGGCCTCCTAACTATGGCTACACCTTC. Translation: CASSIWPPNYGYTF.

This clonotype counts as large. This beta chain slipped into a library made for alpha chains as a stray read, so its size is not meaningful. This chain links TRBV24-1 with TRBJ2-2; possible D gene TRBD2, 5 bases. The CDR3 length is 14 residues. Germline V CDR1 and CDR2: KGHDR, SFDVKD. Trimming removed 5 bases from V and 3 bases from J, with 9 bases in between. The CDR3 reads CATSAAGYTGELFF. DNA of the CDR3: TGTGCCACCAGTGCGGCGGGCTACACCGGGGAGCTGTTTTTT.

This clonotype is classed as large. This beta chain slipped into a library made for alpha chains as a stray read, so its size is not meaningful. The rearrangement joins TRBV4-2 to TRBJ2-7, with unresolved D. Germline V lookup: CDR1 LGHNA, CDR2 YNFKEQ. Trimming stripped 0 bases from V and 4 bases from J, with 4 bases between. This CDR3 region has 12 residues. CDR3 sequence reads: CASSQDQYEQYF. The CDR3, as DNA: TGTGCCAGCAGCCAAGATCAGTACGAGCAGTACTTC.

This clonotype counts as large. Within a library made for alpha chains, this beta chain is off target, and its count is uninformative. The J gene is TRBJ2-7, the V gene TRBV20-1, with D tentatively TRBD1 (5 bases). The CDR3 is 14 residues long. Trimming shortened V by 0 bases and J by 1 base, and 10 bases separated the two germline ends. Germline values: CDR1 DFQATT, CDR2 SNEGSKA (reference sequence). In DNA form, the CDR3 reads TGCAGTGCTAGAGACCAGGGTTTGTCCTACGAGCAGTACTTC. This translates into CSARDQGLSYEQYF.

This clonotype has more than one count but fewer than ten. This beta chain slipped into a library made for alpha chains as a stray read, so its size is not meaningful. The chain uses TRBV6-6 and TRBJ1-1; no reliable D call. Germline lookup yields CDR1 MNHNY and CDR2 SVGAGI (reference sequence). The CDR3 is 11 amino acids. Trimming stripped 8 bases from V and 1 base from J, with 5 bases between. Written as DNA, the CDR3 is TGTGCCAGCCACAAGAACACTGAAGCTTTCTTT. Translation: CASHKNTEAFF.

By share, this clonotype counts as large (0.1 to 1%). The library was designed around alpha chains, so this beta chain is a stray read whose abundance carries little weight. The chain's CDR3 is CASSTGTGLGEQYF. In DNA, the CDR3 is TGTGCCAGTAGTACCGGGACAGGTTTAGGAGAGCAGTACTTC. V usage is TRBV19 and J usage is TRBJ2-7; 8 bases are shared with TRBD1. The trim removed 4 bases at V and 7 bases at J, leaving 9 bases unmatched. The CDR3 has 14 amino acids. The V gene's germline CDR1 is LNHDA and CDR2 SQIVND (reference sequence).

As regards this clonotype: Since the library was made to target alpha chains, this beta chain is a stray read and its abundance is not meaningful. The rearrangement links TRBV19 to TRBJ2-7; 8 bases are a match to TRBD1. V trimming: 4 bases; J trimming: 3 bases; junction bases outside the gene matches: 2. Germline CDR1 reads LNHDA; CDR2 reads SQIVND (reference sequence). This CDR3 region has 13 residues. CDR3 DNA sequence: TGTGCCAGTAGTACAGGACAGGGCTACGAGCAGTACTTC. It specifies CASSTGQGYEQYF.